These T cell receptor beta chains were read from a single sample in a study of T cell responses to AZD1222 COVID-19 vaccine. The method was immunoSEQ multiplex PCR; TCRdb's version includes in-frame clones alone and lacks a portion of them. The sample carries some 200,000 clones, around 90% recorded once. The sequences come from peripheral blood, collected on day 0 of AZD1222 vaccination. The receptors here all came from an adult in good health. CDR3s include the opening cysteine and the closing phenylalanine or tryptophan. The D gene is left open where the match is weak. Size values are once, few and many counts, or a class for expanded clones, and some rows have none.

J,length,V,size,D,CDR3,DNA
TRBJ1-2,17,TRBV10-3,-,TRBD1,CAISEQPGQVGLYGYTF,TGTGCCATCAGTGAACAACCGGGACAGGTGGGCCTCTATGGCTACACCTTC
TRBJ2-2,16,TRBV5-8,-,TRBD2,CASSTSSGTSTGELFF,TGTGCCAGCAGCACCTCTAGCGGGACTTCCACCGGGGAGCTGTTTTTT
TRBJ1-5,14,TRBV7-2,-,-,CASSLGHSNQPQHF,TGTGCCAGCAGCTTAGGGCATAGCAATCAGCCCCAGCATTTT
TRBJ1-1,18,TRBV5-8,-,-,CASSLVQGSSQVYTEAFF,TGTGCCAGCAGCTTGGTGCAGGGAAGCTCGCAAGTGTACACTGAAGCTTTCTTT
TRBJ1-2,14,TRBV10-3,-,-,CAISYRGQSYGYTF,TGTGCCATCAGTTATAGAGGACAAAGCTATGGCTACACCTTC
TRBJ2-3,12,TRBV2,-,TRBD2,CANSSGGDTQYF,TGTGCCAACTCTAGCGGGGGAGATACGCAGTATTTT
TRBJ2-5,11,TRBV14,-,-,CASSDDSGQYF,TGTGCCAGCAGCGACGACAGTGGCCAGTACTTC
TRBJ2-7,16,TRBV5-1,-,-,CASSFEGVSGYYEQYF,TGCGCCAGCAGCTTCGAAGGGGTATCGGGTTACTACGAGCAGTACTTC
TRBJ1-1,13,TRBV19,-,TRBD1,CASSPDRSTEAFF,TGTGCCAGTTCCCCGGACAGGTCCACTGAAGCTTTCTTT
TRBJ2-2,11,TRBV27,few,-,CASSFGEELFF,TGTGCCAGCAGTTTTGGCGAGGAGCTGTTTTTT
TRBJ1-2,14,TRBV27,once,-,CASSLSPGAYGYTF,TGTGCCAGCAGTTTATCACCAGGAGCCTATGGCTACACCTTC
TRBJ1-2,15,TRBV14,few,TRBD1,CASSQGQGAVYGYTF,TGTGCCAGCAGCCAAGGACAGGGGGCAGTCTATGGCTACACCTTC
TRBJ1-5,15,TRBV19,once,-,CASSIGQSLNQPQHF,TGTGCCAGTAGTATAGGACAATCCCTGAATCAGCCCCAGCATTTT
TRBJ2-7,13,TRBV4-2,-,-,CASSQGSSYEQYF,TGTGCCAGCAGCCAAGGGAGCTCCTACGAGCAGTACTTC
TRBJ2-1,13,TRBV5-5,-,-,CASSLAGGNEQFF,TGTGCCAGCAGCTTGGCCGGTGGGAATGAGCAGTTCTTC
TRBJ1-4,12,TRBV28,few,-,CASNTWNEKLFF,TGTGCCAGCAACACGTGGAATGAAAAACTGTTTTTT
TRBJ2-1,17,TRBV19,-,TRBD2,CATSVSQRESSYNEQFF,TGTGCCACCAGCGTATCCCAGCGGGAGAGCTCCTACAATGAGCAGTTCTTC
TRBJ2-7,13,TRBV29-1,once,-,CSVEKGGSYEQYF,TGCAGCGTTGAGAAGGGGGGGTCCTACGAGCAGTACTTC
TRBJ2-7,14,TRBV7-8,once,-,CASSPGQWLDEQYF,TGTGCCAGCAGCCCGGGCCAATGGCTGGACGAGCAGTACTTC
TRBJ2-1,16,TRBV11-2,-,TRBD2,CASSPSSGGPYNEQFF,TGTGCCAGCAGCCCAAGTAGCGGGGGGCCCTACAATGAGCAGTTCTTC
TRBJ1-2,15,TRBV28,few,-,CASSPLTGGGYGYTF,TGTGCCAGCAGTCCGTTGACCGGAGGGGGTTATGGCTACACCTTC
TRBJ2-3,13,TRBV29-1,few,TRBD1,CSGGQGAGDTQYF,TGCAGCGGAGGACAGGGGGCAGGAGATACGCAGTATTTT
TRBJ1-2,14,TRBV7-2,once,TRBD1,CASSLGAGGRGYTF,TGTGCCAGCAGCTTAGGGGCAGGGGGACGTGGCTACACCTTC
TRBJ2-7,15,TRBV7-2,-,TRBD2,CASSPSGRGAYEQYF,TGTGCCAGCAGCCCCAGCGGGAGGGGAGCCTACGAGCAGTACTTC
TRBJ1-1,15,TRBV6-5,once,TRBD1,CASSSRTGRGSEAFF,TGTGCCAGCAGTTCCCGGACAGGAAGGGGGTCTGAAGCTTTCTTT
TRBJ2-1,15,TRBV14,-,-,CASSQGQCSYNEQFF,TGTGCCAGCAGCCAAGGCCAGTGCTCCTACAATGAGCAGTTCTTC
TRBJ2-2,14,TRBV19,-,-,CASSKVAYTGELFF,TGTGCCAGTAGTAAAGTGGCGTACACCGGGGAGCTGTTTTTT
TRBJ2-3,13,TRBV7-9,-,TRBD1,CAGSGQGTDTQYF,TGTGCCGGGTCAGGACAGGGCACAGATACGCAGTATTTT
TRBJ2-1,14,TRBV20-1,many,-,CSASSWRNYNEQFF,TGCAGTGCTAGTTCGTGGCGGAACTACAATGAGCAGTTCTTC
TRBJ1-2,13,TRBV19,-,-,CASSMGGSYGYTF,TGTGCCAGTAGTATGGGGGGCAGCTATGGCTACACCTTC
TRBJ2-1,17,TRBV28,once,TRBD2,CASSFLAGGKPYNEQFF,TGTGCCAGCAGTTTCCTAGCGGGGGGGAAACCCTACAATGAGCAGTTCTTC
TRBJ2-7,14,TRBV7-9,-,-,CASSLAAGTYEQYF,TGTGCCAGCAGCTTAGCTGCCGGAACCTACGAGCAGTACTTC
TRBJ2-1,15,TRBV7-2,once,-,CASSLAFGGYNEQFF,TGTGCCAGCAGCTTAGCATTCGGGGGATACAATGAGCAGTTCTTC
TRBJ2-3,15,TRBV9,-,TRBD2,CASSVALAVTDTQYF,TGTGCCAGCAGCGTAGCTCTAGCGGTCACAGATACGCAGTATTTT
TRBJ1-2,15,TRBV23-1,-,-,CASSHPLGAGDGYTF,TGCGCCAGCAGTCATCCCCTTGGGGCAGGGGATGGCTACACCTTC
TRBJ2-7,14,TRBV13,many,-,CASSLTHRDYEQYF,TGTGCCAGCAGCTTAACCCACCGTGACTACGAGCAGTACTTC
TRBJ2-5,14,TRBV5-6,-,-,CASSARRGEETQYF,TGTGCCAGCAGCGCGAGGCGCGGGGAAGAGACCCAGTACTTC
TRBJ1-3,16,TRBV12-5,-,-,CASGLGVRGSGNTIYF,TGTGCTAGTGGTTTGGGCGTGAGGGGCTCTGGAAACACCATATATTTT
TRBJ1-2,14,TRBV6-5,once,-,CASRDGSFNYGYTF,TGTGCCAGCAGGGACGGCTCGTTCAACTATGGCTACACCTTC
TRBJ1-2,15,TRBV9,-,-,CASSVWGLAGYGYTF,TGTGCCAGCAGCGTATGGGGTCTCGCGGGATATGGCTACACCTTC
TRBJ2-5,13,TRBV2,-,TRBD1,CASSQGQVETQYF,TGTGCCAGCAGTCAGGGACAGGTCGAGACCCAGTACTTC
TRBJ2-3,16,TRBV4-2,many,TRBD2,CASSQDAGGGTDTQYF,TGTGCCAGCAGCCAAGATGCTGGCGGGGGTACAGATACGCAGTATTTT
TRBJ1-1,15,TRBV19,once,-,CASSKWDMVNTEAFF,TGTGCCAGTAGTAAGTGGGACATGGTGAACACTGAAGCTTTCTTT
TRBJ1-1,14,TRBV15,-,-,CATSPSGRNTEAFF,TGTGCCACCAGCCCCTCCGGCAGGAACACTGAAGCTTTCTTT
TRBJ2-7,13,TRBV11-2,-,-,CASSFGQRYEQYF,TGTGCCAGCAGCTTCGGACAGCGGTACGAGCAGTACTTC
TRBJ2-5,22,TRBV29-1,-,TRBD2,CSVEDARGGASARGASRETQYF,TGCAGCGTTGAAGATGCGCGCGGGGGGGCCTCCGCGAGAGGGGCCTCCAGAGAGACCCAGTACTTC
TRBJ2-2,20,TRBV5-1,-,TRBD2,CASSLKGGLADSGGAGELFF,TGCGCCAGCAGCTTAAAGGGGGGACTAGCGGATAGCGGCGGGGCCGGGGAGCTGTTTTTT
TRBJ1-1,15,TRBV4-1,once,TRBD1,CASSARDRVGTEAFF,TGCGCCAGCAGCGCGCGAGACAGGGTAGGCACTGAAGCTTTCTTT
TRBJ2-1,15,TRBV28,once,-,CASRERGPAINEQFF,TGTGCCAGCAGGGAGAGGGGACCAGCGATAAATGAGCAGTTCTTC
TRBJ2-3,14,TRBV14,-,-,CASSLRQVTDTQYF,TGTGCCAGCAGCCTAAGACAGGTCACAGATACGCAGTATTTT
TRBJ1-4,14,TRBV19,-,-,CASSIFRGDEKLFF,TGTGCCAGTAGTATCTTTAGAGGCGATGAAAAACTGTTTTTT
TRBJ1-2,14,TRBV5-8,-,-,CASRTTYLGYGYTF,TGTGCCAGCAGAACGACATACCTGGGCTATGGCTACACCTTC
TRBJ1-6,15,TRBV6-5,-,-,CASSLGGAHNSPLHF,TGTGCCAGCAGCTTGGGTGGAGCACATAATTCACCCCTCCACTTT
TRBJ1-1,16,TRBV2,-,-,CASSETGPIGNTEAFF,TGTGCCAGCAGCGAAACCGGACCGATCGGGAACACTGAAGCTTTCTTT
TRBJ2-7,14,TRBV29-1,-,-,CSVEDRDGLPEQYF,TGCAGCGTTGAAGACCGGGACGGCCTTCCCGAGCAGTACTTC
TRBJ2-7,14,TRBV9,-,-,CASSVGHTPYEQYF,TGTGCCAGCAGCGTAGGTCATACACCTTACGAGCAGTACTTC
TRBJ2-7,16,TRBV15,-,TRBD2,CATSGGGLAATYEQYF,TGTGCCACCAGCGGGGGGGGACTAGCGGCCACCTACGAGCAGTACTTC
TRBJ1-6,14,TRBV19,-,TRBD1,CASSIPGTGAPLHF,TGTGCCAGTAGTATACCCGGGACAGGGGCACCCCTCCACTTT
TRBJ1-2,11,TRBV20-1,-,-,CSVSANYGYTF,TGCAGTGTATCCGCTAACTATGGCTACACCTTC